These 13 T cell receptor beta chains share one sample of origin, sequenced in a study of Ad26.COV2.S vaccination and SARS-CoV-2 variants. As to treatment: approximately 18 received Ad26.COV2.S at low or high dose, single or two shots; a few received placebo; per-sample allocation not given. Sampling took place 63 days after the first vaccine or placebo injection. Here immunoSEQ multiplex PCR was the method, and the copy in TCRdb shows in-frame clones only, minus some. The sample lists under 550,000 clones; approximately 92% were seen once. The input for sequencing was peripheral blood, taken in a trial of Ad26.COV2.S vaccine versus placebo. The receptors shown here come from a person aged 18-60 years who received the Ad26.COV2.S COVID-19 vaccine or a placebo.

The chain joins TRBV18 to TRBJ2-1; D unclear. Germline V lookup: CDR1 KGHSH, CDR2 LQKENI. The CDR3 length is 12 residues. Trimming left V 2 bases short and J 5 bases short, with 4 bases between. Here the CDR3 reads CASSPTHNEQFF. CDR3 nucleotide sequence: TGTGCCAGCTCACCAACGCACAATGAGCAGTTCTTC.

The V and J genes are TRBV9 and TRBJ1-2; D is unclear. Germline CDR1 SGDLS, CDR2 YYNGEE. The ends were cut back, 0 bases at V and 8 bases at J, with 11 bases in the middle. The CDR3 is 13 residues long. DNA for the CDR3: TGTGCCAGCAGCGTAGAGGGTATTGCCGGCTACACCTTC. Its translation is CASSVEGIAGYTF.

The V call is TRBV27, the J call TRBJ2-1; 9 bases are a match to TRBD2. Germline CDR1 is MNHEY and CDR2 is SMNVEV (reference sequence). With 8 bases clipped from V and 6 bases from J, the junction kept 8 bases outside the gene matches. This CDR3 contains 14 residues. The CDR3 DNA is TGTGCCAGCGCAGCGGGAGGTCTGGCCAATGAGCAGTTCTTC. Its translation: CASAAGGLANEQFF.

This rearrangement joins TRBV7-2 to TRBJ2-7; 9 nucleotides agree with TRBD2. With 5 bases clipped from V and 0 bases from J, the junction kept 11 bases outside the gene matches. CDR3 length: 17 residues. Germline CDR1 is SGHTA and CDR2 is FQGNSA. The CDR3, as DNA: TGTGCCAGCAGCAACCCACTAGCGGGTCTGATCTCCTACGAGCAGTACTTC. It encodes CASSNPLAGLISYEQYF.

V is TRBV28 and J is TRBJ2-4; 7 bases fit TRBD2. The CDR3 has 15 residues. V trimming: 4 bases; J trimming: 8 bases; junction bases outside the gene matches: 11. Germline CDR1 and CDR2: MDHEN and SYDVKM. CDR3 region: CASSSAGEGRDIQYF. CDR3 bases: TGTGCCAGCAGTTCCGCCGGGGAGGGGCGGGACATTCAGTACTTC.

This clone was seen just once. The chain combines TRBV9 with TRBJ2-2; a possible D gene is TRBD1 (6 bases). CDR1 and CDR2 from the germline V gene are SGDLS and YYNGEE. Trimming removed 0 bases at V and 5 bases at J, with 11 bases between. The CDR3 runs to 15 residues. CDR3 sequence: CASSVGGQGTGELFF. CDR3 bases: TGTGCCAGCAGCGTAGGGGGGCAAGGGACCGGGGAGCTGTTTTTT.

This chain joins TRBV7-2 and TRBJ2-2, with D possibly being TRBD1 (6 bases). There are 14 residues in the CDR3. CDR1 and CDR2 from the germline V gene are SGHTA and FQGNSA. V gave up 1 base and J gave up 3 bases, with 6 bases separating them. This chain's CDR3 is CASSLGTDTGELFF. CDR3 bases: TGTGCCAGCAGCTTAGGGACAGACACCGGGGAGCTGTTTTTT.

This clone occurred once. The chain's CDR3 is CASSSDRSYNEQFF. The CDR3, as DNA: TGTGCCAGCAGCTCGGACAGGTCCTACAATGAGCAGTTCTTC. J is TRBJ2-1 and V is TRBV7-2; 7 bases map to TRBD1. J gave up 1 base and V 4 bases, and 1 base lay outside the gene matches. Germline V gene sequence: CDR1 SGHTA, CDR2 FQGNSA. CDR3 length: 14 amino acids. Full variable domain (outside the CDR3, taken from reference TRBV7-2 and TRBJ2-1): GAGVSQSPSNKVTEKGKDVELRCDPISGHTALYWYRQSLGQGLEFLIYFQGNSAPDKSGLPSDRFSAERTGGSVSTLTIQRTQQEDSAVYLCASSSDRSYNEQFFGPGTRLTVL.

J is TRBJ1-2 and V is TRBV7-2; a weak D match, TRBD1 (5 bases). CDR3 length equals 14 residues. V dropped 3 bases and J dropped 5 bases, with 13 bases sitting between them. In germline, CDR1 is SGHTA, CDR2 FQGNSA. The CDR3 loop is CASSFQEGRYGYTF. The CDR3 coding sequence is TGTGCCAGCAGCTTCCAGGAGGGACGGTATGGCTACACCTTC.

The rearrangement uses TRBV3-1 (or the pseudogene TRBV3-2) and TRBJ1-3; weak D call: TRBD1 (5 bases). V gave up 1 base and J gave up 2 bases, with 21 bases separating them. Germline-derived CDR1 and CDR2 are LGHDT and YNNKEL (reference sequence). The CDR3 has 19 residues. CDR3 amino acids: CASSQVFATGGGAGNTIYF. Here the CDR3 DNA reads TGTGCCAGCAGCCAAGTTTTCGCTACCGGTGGGGGGGCTGGAAACACCATATATTTT.

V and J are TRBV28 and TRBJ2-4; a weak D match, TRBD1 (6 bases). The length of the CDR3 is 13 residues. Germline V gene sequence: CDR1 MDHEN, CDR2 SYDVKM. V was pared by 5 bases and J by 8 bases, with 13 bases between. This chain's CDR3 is CASSTQGWDIQYF. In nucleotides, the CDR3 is TGTGCCAGCAGTACACAGGGTTGGGACATTCAGTACTTC.

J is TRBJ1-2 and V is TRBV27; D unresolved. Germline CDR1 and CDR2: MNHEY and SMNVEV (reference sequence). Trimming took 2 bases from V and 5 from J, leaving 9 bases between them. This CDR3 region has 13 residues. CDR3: CASSLRMEYGYTF. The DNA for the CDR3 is TGTGCCAGCAGTTTACGAATGGAGTATGGCTACACCTTC.

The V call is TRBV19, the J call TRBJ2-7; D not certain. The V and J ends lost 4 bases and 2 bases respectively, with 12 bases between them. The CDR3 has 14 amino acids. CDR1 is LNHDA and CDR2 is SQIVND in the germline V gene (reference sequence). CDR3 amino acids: CASSSHPQTYEQYF. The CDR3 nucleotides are TGTGCCAGTAGTAGTCACCCCCAAACCTACGAGCAGTACTTC.